This T cell receptor beta chain was sequenced for a study of graft-versus-host responses after intestinal transplantation. Study results and caveats: Allografts of patients with graft-donor T cell macrochimerism showed high graft-versus-host to host-versus-graft clone ratios.

The CDR3 contains 12 residues. Trimming cost V 7 bases and J 9 bases, with 14 bases left between them. CDR1 is SGHRS and CDR2 is YFSETQ in the germline V gene. Regarding this clone: Its antigen remains unidentified.

Here immunoSEQ multiplex PCR was the method, and the copy in TCRdb shows in-frame clones only, minus some. The data show 50,000 to 60,000 clones, around 90% seen once. This specimen was unstimulated CD4+ T cells sorted from spleen or lymph node cells, taken before transplant. The chain couples TRBV5-1 to TRBJ2-1; unclear D gene. This clonotype originated in a human donor who was the organ donor for an intestinal transplant. CDR3: CASGIKWGEQFF. As DNA, the CDR3 is TGCGCCAGCGGTATAAAGTGGGGTGAGCAGTTCTTC.